The TCR beta chain under discussion was sequenced for a study of blood T cell repertoires in COVID-19. For the study at large: There were acute and convalescent COVID-19 samples, and they came from the United States, Italy and Spain. T cells, B-cell-depleted T cells, or PBMCs provided the cDNA or gDNA that served as material.

Original processing methods: Cell counts per sample came from amplifying reference gene primers. TCRdb keeps only in-frame clones here, not all; method: immunoSEQ multiplex PCR. The V and J calls and clone size come from that table; D and trimming were worked out from the DNA. There are 150,000 to 200,000 clones in the sample; about 80% occur only once, and about 2.7% lies in the top ten. Trimming left V 5 bases short and J 8 bases short, with 9 bases between. This CDR3 spans 12 amino acids. Specimen: peripheral blood. This clonotype was obtained from a human donor with acute or convalescent COVID-19. The donor label of this sample is uncertain. This sequence joins TRBV12-3 or TRBV12-4 and TRBJ1-4, with a possible D match to TRBD1 (5 bases). In DNA, the CDR3 is TGTGCCAGCAGTGGGGAGGGGGAAAAACTGTTTTTT. Its protein product is CASSGEGEKLFF.